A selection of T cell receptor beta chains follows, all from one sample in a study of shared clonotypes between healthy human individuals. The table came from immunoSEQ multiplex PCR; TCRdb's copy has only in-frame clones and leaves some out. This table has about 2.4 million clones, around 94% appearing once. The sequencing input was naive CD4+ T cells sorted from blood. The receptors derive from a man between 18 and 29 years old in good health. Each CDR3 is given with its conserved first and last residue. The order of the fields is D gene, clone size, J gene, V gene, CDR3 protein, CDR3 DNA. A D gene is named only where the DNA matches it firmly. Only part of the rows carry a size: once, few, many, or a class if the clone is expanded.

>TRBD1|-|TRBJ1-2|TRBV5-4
CASSLSQGDYGYTF
TGTGCCAGCAGCTTAAGTCAGGGGGACTATGGCTACACCTTC
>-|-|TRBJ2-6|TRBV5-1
CASSLGYSGANVLTF
TGCGCCAGCAGCTTGGGTTACTCTGGGGCCAACGTCCTGACTTTC
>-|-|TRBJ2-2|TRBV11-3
CASSFTSAGELFF
TGTGCCAGCAGTTTTACCAGCGCCGGGGAGCTGTTTTTT
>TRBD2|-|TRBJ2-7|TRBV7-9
CASSLASGGIYEQYF
TGTGCCAGCAGCTTAGCTAGCGGGGGCATCTACGAGCAGTACTTC
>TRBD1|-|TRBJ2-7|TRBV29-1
CSASGTGTSSYEQYF
TGCAGCGCCTCCGGGACAGGGACGAGCTCCTACGAGCAGTACTTC
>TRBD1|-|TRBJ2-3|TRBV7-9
CASSPRQGRTDTQYF
TGTGCCAGCAGTCCCAGACAGGGAAGGACAGATACGCAGTATTTT
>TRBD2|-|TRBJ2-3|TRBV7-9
CASSLPGLEMYF
TGTGCCAGCAGCTTACCGGGACTAGAAATGTATTTT
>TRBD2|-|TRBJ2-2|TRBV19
CATGLAGGQNTGELFF
TGTGCCACCGGACTAGCGGGAGGCCAGAACACCGGGGAGCTGTTTTTT
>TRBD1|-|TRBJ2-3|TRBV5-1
CASSPGQASTDTQYF
TGCGCCAGCAGCCCGGGACAGGCTAGCACAGATACGCAGTATTTT
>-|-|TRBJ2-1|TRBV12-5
CASGLVLGQFF
TGTGCTAGTGGTTTGGTATTGGGGCAGTTCTTC
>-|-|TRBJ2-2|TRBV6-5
CASAENTGELFF
TGTGCCAGCGCCGAAAACACCGGGGAGCTGTTTTTT
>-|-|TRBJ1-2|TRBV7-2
CASSLQDSNYGYTF
TGTGCCAGCAGCCTACAGGATTCTAACTATGGCTACACCTTC
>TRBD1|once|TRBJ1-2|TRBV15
CATSTDRVIEGGYGYTF
TGTGCCACCAGTACCGACAGGGTGATCGAGGGGGGCTATGGCTACACCTTC
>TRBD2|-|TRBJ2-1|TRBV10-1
CASSDGRARDEQFF
TGCGCCAGCAGTGACGGGAGGGCCCGCGATGAGCAGTTCTTC
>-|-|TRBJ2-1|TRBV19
CASSPRGSGVDEQFF
TGTGCCAGTAGTCCTCGGGGCTCCGGAGTCGATGAGCAGTTCTTC
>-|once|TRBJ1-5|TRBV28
CASSTGTNNQPQHF
TGTGCCAGCAGCACCGGGACAAACAATCAGCCCCAGCATTTT
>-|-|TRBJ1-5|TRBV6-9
CALADHNQPQHF
TGTGCCCTGGCGGACCATAATCAGCCCCAGCATTTT
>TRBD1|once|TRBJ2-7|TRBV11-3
CASSQQGDEQYF
TGTGCCAGCAGTCAGCAGGGGGACGAGCAGTACTTC
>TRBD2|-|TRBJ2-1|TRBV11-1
CASRRTSGAAGEQFF
TGTGCCAGCAGACGAACTAGCGGGGCGGCGGGCGAGCAGTTCTTC
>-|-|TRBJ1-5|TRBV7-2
CASSPRTALLYSNQPQHF
TGTGCCAGCAGCCCCCGGACAGCTCTCCTTTATAGCAATCAGCCCCAGCATTTT
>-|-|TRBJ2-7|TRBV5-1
CASSLAYGYEQYF
TGCGCCAGCAGCTTGGCTTACGGCTACGAGCAGTACTTC
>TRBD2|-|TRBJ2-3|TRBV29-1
CSVAAGGRTDTQYF
TGCAGCGTTGCGGCGGGGGGCCGCACAGATACGCAGTATTTT
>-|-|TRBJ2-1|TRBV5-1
CASSLDLARGEQFF
TGCGCCAGCAGCTTGGATCTAGCGCGGGGTGAGCAGTTCTTC
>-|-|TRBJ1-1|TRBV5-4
CASSWGGRTEAFF
TGTGCCAGCAGCTGGGGGGGCAGGACTGAAGCTTTCTTT
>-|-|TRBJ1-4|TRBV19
CASSSTTNEKLFF
TGTGCCAGTAGTAGCACGACTAATGAAAAACTGTTTTTT
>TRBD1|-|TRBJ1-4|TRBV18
CASSQGAIDEKLFF
TGTGCCAGTTCACAGGGGGCAATTGATGAAAAACTGTTTTTT
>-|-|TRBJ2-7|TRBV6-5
CASSYSAGWSSYEQYF
TGTGCCAGCAGTTACTCGGCAGGGTGGAGCTCCTACGAGCAGTACTTC
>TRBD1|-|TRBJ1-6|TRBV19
CASSIQGANSPLHF
TGTGCCAGTAGTATACAGGGGGCGAATTCACCCCTCCACTTT
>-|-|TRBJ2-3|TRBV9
CASSVSTAPSTDTQYF
TGTGCCAGCAGCGTATCGACAGCACCTAGCACAGATACGCAGTATTTT
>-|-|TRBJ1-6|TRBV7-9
CASSLENGPLHF
TGTGCCAGCAGCTTAGAAAATGGACCCCTCCACTTT
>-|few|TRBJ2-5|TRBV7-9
CASSFTGIGIQYF
TGTGCCAGCAGCTTTACGGGGATCGGCATCCAGTACTTC
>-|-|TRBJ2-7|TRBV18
CASSPSSYEQYF
TGTGCCAGCTCACCATCGAGTTACGAGCAGTACTTC
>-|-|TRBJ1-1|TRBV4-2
CASSQEQGLMTEAFF
TGTGCCAGCAGCCAAGAACAAGGACTGATGACTGAAGCTTTCTTT
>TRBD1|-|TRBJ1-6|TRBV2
CASRNRGQNSPLHF
TGTGCCAGCAGAAACAGGGGTCAAAATTCACCCCTCCACTTT
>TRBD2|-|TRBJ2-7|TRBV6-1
CASRDGLAGDEQYF
TGTGCCAGCAGAGACGGACTAGCGGGAGACGAGCAGTACTTC
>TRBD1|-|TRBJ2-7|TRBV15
CATSRDLPDRGPLYEQYF
TGTGCCACCAGCAGAGATCTCCCGGACAGGGGGCCCCTCTACGAGCAGTACTTC
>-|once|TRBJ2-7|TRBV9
CASSVGPLGEQYF
TGTGCCAGCAGCGTAGGGCCCCTAGGCGAGCAGTACTTC
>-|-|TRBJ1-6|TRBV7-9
CASRGNNSPLHF
TGTGCCAGCAGGGGGAATAATTCACCCCTCCACTTT
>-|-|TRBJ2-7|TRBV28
CASSPPGGRYEQYF
TGTGCCAGCAGTCCCCCCGGGGGTCGCTACGAGCAGTACTTC
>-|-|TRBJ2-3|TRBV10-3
CAISESGRGADTQYF
TGTGCCATCAGTGAGTCGGGCAGGGGTGCAGATACGCAGTATTTT
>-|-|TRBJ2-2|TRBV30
CAWSVGVRGTGELFF
TGTGCCTGGAGTGTAGGGGTCCGGGGGACCGGGGAGCTGTTTTTT
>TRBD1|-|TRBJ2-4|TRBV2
CASRFPGTEQLLAKNIQYF
TGTGCCAGCAGATTTCCCGGGACAGAACAACTACTAGCCAAAAACATTCAGTACTTC
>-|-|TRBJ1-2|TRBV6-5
CASSYSAPRYGYTF
TGTGCCAGCAGTTACTCGGCGCCCCGATATGGCTACACCTTC
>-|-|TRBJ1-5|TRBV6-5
CASTRMGDNQPQHF
TGTGCCAGCACCCGGATGGGGGACAATCAGCCCCAGCATTTT
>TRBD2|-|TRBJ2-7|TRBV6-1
CASSEGGLAGKRYEQYF
TGTGCCAGCAGTGAAGGAGGACTAGCGGGGAAGCGATACGAGCAGTACTTC
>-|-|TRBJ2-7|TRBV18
CASSPDTRGTSYEQYF
TGTGCCAGCTCACCTGATACCCGGGGAACCTCCTACGAGCAGTACTTC
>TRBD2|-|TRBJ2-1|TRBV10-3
CAISGNSGGDYNEQFF
TGTGCCATCAGTGGGAATAGCGGGGGGGATTACAATGAGCAGTTCTTC
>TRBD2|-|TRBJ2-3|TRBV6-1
CASSDTPGTRLYF
TGTGCCAGCAGTGATACACCCGGGACTAGATTATATTTT
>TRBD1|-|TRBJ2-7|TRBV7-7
CASSFGTGSSYEQYF
TGTGCTAGCAGCTTTGGGACAGGGAGCTCCTACGAGCAGTACTTC
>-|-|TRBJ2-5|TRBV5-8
CASSPGGRPQETQYF
TGTGCCAGCAGCCCTGGAGGGAGACCTCAAGAGACCCAGTACTTC
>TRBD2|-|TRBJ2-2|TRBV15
CATSSLWTSGYTGELFF
TGTGCCACCAGCAGCCTCTGGACTAGCGGATACACCGGGGAGCTGTTTTTT
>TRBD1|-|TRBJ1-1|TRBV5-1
CASSRQGNTEAFF
TGCGCCAGCAGCCGACAGGGAAACACTGAAGCTTTCTTT
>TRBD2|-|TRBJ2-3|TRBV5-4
CASSPRGGGSTDTQYF
TGTGCCAGCAGCCCTCGCGGGGGTGGGAGCACAGATACGCAGTATTTT
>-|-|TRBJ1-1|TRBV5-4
CASSLETEAFF
TGTGCCAGCAGCCTAGAAACTGAAGCTTTCTTT
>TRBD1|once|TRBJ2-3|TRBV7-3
CASSLDGTATDTQYF
TGTGCCAGCAGCTTAGACGGGACAGCTACAGATACGCAGTATTTT